This TCR beta chain was documented in a study of T cell repertoires in cytomegalovirus infection (dated by TCRdb to about 2019). Regarding the complete study: Peptide stimulations targeted recently identified HLA-C-restricted CMV epitopes, whose presentation resists viral immunomodulation, together with well-studied HLA-B-restricted epitopes. Because public TCR beta signatures pointed to carriage of CMV infection together with the matching HLA type, the HLA type of each donor mattered for the analysis. Results and caveats for the whole study, not just this receptor: The ex vivo response was dominated by HLA-C-restricted CMV-specific TCR beta clonotypes, which also provided the single most frequent clonotype in two of eight donors. In both this cohort and an independent roughly 360-donor cohort, the cumulative frequency of public TCR beta family members distinguished carriers of CMV infection plus the relevant HLA type.

The sequencing machine was an Illumina HiSeq 1500. Using fastp trimming at Q25 and MiXCR clonotype assembly, TCRdb reanalyzed the public sequencing data and kept in-frame beta chains. Rows are unified per CDR3 protein, each entry keeping the most common DNA and genes. The sample table holds 650,000 to 850,000 distinct CDR3 sequences, of which just under 30% were seen once. 13% of the sample rests with the top ten. This sample's treatment or condition label indicates: in vitro stimulation with specific CMV peptide epitopes to enrich CMV-specific T cells. On this clonotype itself: Which antigen it targets is not known. No base quality information exists; no much larger clone differs at one position.

CDR1 and CDR2 were assigned from the germline V gene as MNHNS and SASEGT. V is trimmed back by 5 bases and J by 5 bases, and the junction contains 4 bases that no gene match accounts for. The CDR3 starts with the cysteine, ends with the phenylalanine, and has 13 residues. Only CDR3 DNA remains: 39 bases, in frame from the first base. The rearrangement combines TRBV6-1 with TRBJ2-5, with TRBD1 matching 8 junction bases. The clonotype was recovered from a human donor in good health (CMV status not recorded). Some clones in this sample may be carry-over from other donors' samples. Sequencing was performed on cultured CD8+ T cells from PBMCs, taken from culture after CMV antigen stimulation. The CDR3 sequence is CASSLTGAETQYF. The bases are TGTGCCAGCAGTTTGACAGGGGCCGAGACCCAGTACTTC.